The TCR beta chain described here comes from a study of blood T cell repertoires in COVID-19 (dated by TCRdb to about 2020). For the wider study: Samples from collaborators originated in the United States, Italy and Spain and spanned both the acute and convalescent phases of COVID-19. A freely available public database, intended as a resource for researchers studying the immune response to SARS-CoV-2, is where the repertoires were released. The dataset comprised deeply sampled blood TCRbeta repertoires from subjects exposed to, actively infected with, or recovered from COVID-19. Where HLA class I and class II types were available, the types were taken from metadata supplied by the sample provider, not from assay-based typing. The samples were drawn from two sources: the first 160 participants of the ongoing ImmuneRACE study, and fewer than 1,500 subjects contributed by 6 global collaborators. A de-identified subject ID, COVID-19 status, age in years and sex were almost always included in the sample metadata. The material from the prospective study consisted of cDNA or gDNA derived from T cells, B-cell-depleted T cells, or PBMCs. Study-level results and caveats: How much clinical and demographic metadata was included differed by source and by participant, and the metadata was provided uncurated.

TCRbeta CDR3 regions were amplified from genomic DNA by means of the immunoSEQ Assay, a bias-controlled multiplex PCR. In the paper's pipeline: Nucleated cell counts per sample were estimated from amplification of reference gene primers within the assay. To quantify the absolute abundance of each unique TCRbeta CDR3 rearrangement, sequence reads were collapsed and filtered. Productive Simpson clonality was computed per sample as the square root of Simpson's diversity index over productive rearrangements. TCRdb holds this immuneACCESS table with in-frame rearrangements only. Some clones are missing; in checked studies, unresolved V genes explain under half, and the rest has no known cause. The DNA gave D and trimming, while V, J and clone size come from that table. The sample profile shows 70,000 to 100,000 clones; 75% to 90% of them were found once. The ten top clones hold 1.2% of the sample. About this clone itself: Its antigen is not yet known. Qualities for individual bases were not recorded, and no much larger clone is one base off.

As encoded in the germline V gene, CDR1 is SGHDT while CDR2 is YYEEEE. From its cysteine to its phenylalanine, the CDR3 spans 17 amino acids. Of all the DNA, just the CDR3 is kept, 51 bases in frame from base 1. V loses 0 bases, J loses 4 bases, and the germline ends lie 18 bases apart. Each collaborating institution followed its own protocols to collect whole blood in K2EDTA tubes. Collaborator samples were shipped for TCRbeta analysis as frozen whole blood, isolated PBMCs, or DNA extracted from either sample type. The chain is assembled from TRBV5-6 and TRBJ2-3; no confident D gene assignment can be made. Sequenced sample: peripheral blood. This sequence originates from a man older than 75 with active or convalescent COVID-19. The CDR3 in this case is CASSLVSTSGTSDTQYF. The nucleotide sequence reads as follows: TGTGCCAGCAGCTTGGTGTCTACGTCAGGAACTTCAGATACGCAGTATTTT.